Listed here are 22 T cell receptor beta chains from one sample, sequenced in a study of OX40 agonist ivuxolimab in advanced cancers. Repertoires were generated with immunoSEQ multiplex PCR, while TCRdb's copy carries only in-frame clones and drops some. The data show about 58,000 clones, about 89% seen once. The sequencing used CD4+ or CD8+ T cells sorted from blood, collected in a trial of the OX40 agonist ivuxolimab. All receptors come from an adult with an advanced solid tumor such as melanoma, head and neck, liver or kidney cancer.

The V call is TRBV9, the J call TRBJ2-1; 10 nucleotides match TRBD2. This CDR3 has 15 amino acids. The V and J ends lost 3 bases and 9 bases, in that order; junction bases with no gene match: 9. The germline V gene encodes CDR1 SGDLS and CDR2 YYNGEE. The CDR3: CASSGSSGSGGEQFF. CDR3 DNA: TGTGCCAGCAGCGGATCTAGCGGGAGCGGGGGTGAGCAGTTCTTC. Variable domain in full (rest from reference TRBV9 and TRBJ2-1): DSGVTQTPKHLITATGQRVTLRCSPRSGDLSVYWYQQSLDQGLQFLIQYYNGEERAKGNILERFSAQQFPDLHSELNLSSLELGDSALYFCASSGSSGSGGEQFFGPGTRLTVL.

The chain combines TRBV2 with TRBJ2-2; 7 nucleotides align to TRBD2. The CDR3 consists of 15 residues. CDR1 is SNHLY, CDR2 FYNNEI, per germline. V lost 2 bases to trimming and J lost 1 base; unmatched junction nucleotides: 1. This CDR3 is CASSELAENTGELFF. In DNA, the CDR3 is TGTGCCAGCAGTGAACTAGCGGAGAACACCGGGGAGCTGTTTTTT.

This clone was counted a single time. The chain has TRBV7-2 and TRBJ1-1; D gene unclear. V was clipped by 4 bases and J by 0 bases, with 3 bases between them. This CDR3 is built from 12 residues. Germline-derived CDR1 and CDR2 are SGHTA and FQGNSA. CDR3 residues: CASSWMNTEAFF. CDR3 in DNA: TGTGCCAGCAGCTGGATGAACACTGAAGCTTTCTTT.

The chain couples TRBV6-5 to TRBJ2-1, with 11 positions matching TRBD2. J gave up 8 bases and V 0 bases, and 3 bases lay outside the gene matches. This CDR3 is built from 15 residues. Germline V gene sequence: CDR1 MNHEY, CDR2 SVGAGI. The CDR3 spells CASSYSLAGEDEQFF. The CDR3 DNA reads TGTGCCAGCAGTTACTCACTAGCGGGAGAGGATGAGCAGTTCTTC.

The chain links TRBV27 to TRBJ2-1, with 10 bases aligning to TRBD1. The V segment lost 3 bases and the J segment 9 bases; nucleotides outside the gene matches: 5. The CDR3 is 14 amino acids. Germline assignment: CDR1 MNHEY and CDR2 SMNVEV (reference sequence). The CDR3 loop is CASSLGTGVGEQFF. The CDR3 DNA is TGTGCCAGCAGTTTGGGGACAGGGGTAGGTGAGCAGTTCTTC.

The rearrangement links TRBV7-2 to TRBJ1-2; no reliable D call. CDR1 is SGHTA, CDR2 FQGNSA, per germline. The V end lost 5 bases, the J end lost 8 bases, and 9 bases lay between the germline ends. The CDR3 sequence is 11 residues long. The CDR3 DNA follows: TGTGCCAGCAGCCCTCTTGGGGGCTACACCTTC. Protein product: CASSPLGGYTF.

The rearrangement links TRBV7-9 to TRBJ2-2, with D possibly being TRBD2 (6 bases). V was pared by 5 bases and J by 0 bases, with 10 bases between. The germline gives CDR1 SEHNR, CDR2 FQNEAQ (reference sequence). There are 15 residues in the CDR3. CDR3 amino acids: CASSPGLPNTGELFF. As DNA, the CDR3 is TGTGCCAGCAGCCCGGGACTTCCGAACACCGGGGAGCTGTTTTTT.

This sequence joins TRBV11-2 and TRBJ2-7, with no clear D. Trimming shortened V by 1 base and J by 3 bases, and 7 bases separated the two germline ends. Germline CDR1 SGHAT, CDR2 FQNNGV. The CDR3 loop spans 13 amino acids. The CDR3 here is CASSLGGGYEQYF. CDR3 nucleotides: TGTGCCAGCAGCTTAGGGGGTGGCTACGAGCAGTACTTC.

The chain is built from TRBV6-1 and TRBJ2-1; D remains ambiguous. Germline V gene sequence: CDR1 MNHNS, CDR2 SASEGT. V lost 1 base and J lost 14, with 6 bases in between. The CDR3 spans 10 residues. The CDR3 protein is CASSEGIKFF. The CDR3 DNA reads TGTGCCAGCAGTGAAGGGATTAAGTTCTTC.

By proportion, this clone is large. J is TRBJ2-5 and V is TRBV21-1; the table's D call, TRBD2, has no DNA check behind it. TRBV21-1 has pseudogene status. This CDR3 is built from 13 residues. The CDR3 nucleotides read TGTGCCAGCAGTATGTGGGAGGGGGAGACCCAGTACTTC. Its translation is CASSMWEGETQYF.

The rearrangement links TRBV12-5 to TRBJ1-1; the D gene is possibly TRBD1 (5 bases). Germline CDR1 LGHNT, CDR2 FRNRAP. This CDR3 spans 12 amino acids. Trimming removed 2 bases from V and 8 bases from J, with 9 bases in between. The CDR3 loop reads CASGLPGTEAFF. The CDR3 DNA sequence: TGTGCTAGTGGTTTGCCGGGGACGGAAGCTTTCTTT.

The gene calls are TRBV28 and TRBJ1-4; D not certain. Germline-derived CDR1 and CDR2 are MDHEN and SYDVKM. The CDR3 is made up of 15 amino acids. The V gene lost 3 bases and the J gene lost 8 bases, with 16 bases spanning the gap. CDR3 DNA: TGTGCCAGCAGTTTTGGAGAGGCGCGGGAGGAAAAACTGTTTTTT. Translating gives CASSFGEAREEKLFF. Full variable domain (rest looked up from reference TRBV28 and TRBJ1-4): DVKVTQSSRYLVKRTGEKVFLECVQDMDHENMFWYRQDPGLGLRLIYFSYDVKMKEKGDIPEGYSVSREKKERFSLILESASTNQTSMYLCASSFGEAREEKLFFGSGTQLSVL.

The rearrangement uses TRBV25-1 and TRBJ2-7, with D perhaps matching TRBD1 (5 bases). CDR3 size: 13 residues. Germline CDR1 MGHDK, CDR2 SYGVNS. V shed 6 bases and J shed 6 bases, with 15 bases lying between them. The CDR3 loop is CASSLDTGREQYF. The CDR3 DNA is TGTGCCAGCAGCCTGGATACAGGTCGCGAGCAGTACTTC.

This chain links TRBV27 with TRBJ1-5, with D unclear. Trimming left V 5 bases short and J 7 bases short, with 12 bases between. Germline CDR1 is MNHEY and CDR2 is SMNVEV (reference sequence). The CDR3 runs to 13 residues. The CDR3 loop reads CASSPNRLQPQHF. CDR3 nucleotide sequence: TGTGCCAGCAGTCCAAACCGTCTACAGCCCCAGCATTTT.

V usage is TRBV11-2 and J usage is TRBJ2-7; maybe TRBD2 (5 bases). V was pared by 5 bases and J by 7 bases, with 15 bases between. Germline V gene data show CDR1 as SGHAT and CDR2 as FQNNGV. CDR3 length: 13 residues. The CDR3 DNA reads as TGTGCCAGCAGCCTATCCCGGACTCTTGAGCAGTACTTC. Translated, it gives CASSLSRTLEQYF.

This sequence joins TRBV19 and TRBJ2-1; D gene ambiguous. The ends were cut back, 6 bases at V and 3 bases at J, with 12 bases in the middle. The CDR3 loop spans 14 amino acids. The germline V gene has CDR1 LNHDA and CDR2 SQIVND (reference sequence). The CDR3 DNA reads as TGTGCCAGTAGCCCGGCCGCCAACTACAATGAGCAGTTCTTC. It translates to CASSPAANYNEQFF.

As to this clone: The germline gene is not matched at one end of the junction; a read error may be the cause. The V gene is TRBV5-1, the J gene TRBJ1-5; TRBD1 matches at 8 bases. The CDR3 length is 14 residues. Germline CDR1 and CDR2: SGHRS and YFSETQ. The chain's CDR3 is CANSLGGQDQPQHF. The CDR3 DNA follows: TGCGCCAACAGCTTGGGGGGACAGGATCAGCCCCAGCATTTT.

The chain uses TRBV9 and TRBJ2-3; 12 nucleotides line up with TRBD2. Looked up from germline, CDR1 is SGDLS and CDR2 is YYNGEE. CDR3 size: 14 residues. Trimming at V came to 5 bases and at J to 6 bases, leaving 4 bases not matched to a gene. In DNA, the CDR3 is TGTGCCAGCAGTTGGACTAGCGGGACGGATACGCAGTATTTT. Translating it yields CASSWTSGTDTQYF.

The chain couples TRBV2 to TRBJ1-2; tentatively, D is TRBD1 (5 bases). Trimming shortened V by 8 bases and J by 6 bases, and 19 bases separated the two germline ends. CDR3 size: 14 residues. In germline, CDR1 is SNHLY, CDR2 FYNNEI. The CDR3 bases are TGTGCCAGCCCGGGAGAAAGGGGTTATGATGGCTACACCTTC. Translating it yields CASPGERGYDGYTF.

This clone was counted between two and nine times. The J gene is TRBJ2-7, the V gene TRBV7-9; TRBD1 is a possible D gene (6 bases). This CDR3 has 12 amino acids. The V end was cut by 5 bases, the J end by 3 bases, with 8 bases between. Germline V gene data show CDR1 as SEHNR and CDR2 as FQNEAQ (reference sequence). The CDR3 DNA sequence: TGTGCCAGCAGCACAGGGAGCTACGAGCAGTACGTC. This sequence encodes CASSTGSYEQYV.

The CDR3 is CASSSDSGGVTDTQYF. As DNA, the CDR3 is TGTGCCAGCAGCTCAGATTCAGGGGGAGTTACAGATACGCAGTATTTT. The rearrangement uses TRBV13 and TRBJ2-3; 7 nucleotides agree with TRBD1. Trimming removed 4 bases from V and 3 bases from J; junction bases left unmatched: 10. CDR3 length equals 16 residues. CDR1 and CDR2 from the germline V gene are PRHDT and FYEKMQ (reference sequence).

This chain joins TRBV19 and TRBJ1-4; tentatively, D is TRBD1 (5 bases). CDR1 is LNHDA and CDR2 is SQIVND in the germline V gene (reference sequence). This CDR3 region has 16 residues. With 1 base removed from V and 8 bases from J, the gap between germline ends came to 17 bases. The CDR3 DNA reads as TGTGCCAGTAGTATAGTGGGGCCGTCGGGGAGCGAAAAACTGTTTTTT. As protein: CASSIVGPSGSEKLFF.